Only a few counts were recorded for the clone carrying this TCR beta chain. Its antigen remains unidentified. This entry comes from a study of cytomegalovirus exposure and HLA in healthy donors. Trimming shortened V by 5 bases and J by 0 bases, and 18 bases separated the two germline ends. The CDR3 is 17 residues long. In germline, CDR1 is SGHRS, CDR2 YFSETQ. Donors were drawn from the approximately 120-subject validation cohort, separate from the approximately 670-subject first cohort. Produced via immunoSEQ multiplex PCR; TCRdb's table is partial and in-frame only. Among tens of thousands of clones, about nine tenths were seen once, and the ten largest hold 0.85% to 1.2%. Findings and limits, study-wide: Associated with cytomegalovirus, according to the listing, were 150 to 200 TCR beta chains.

This TCR came from a man younger than 30 in good health and CMV-seronegative. Sample: PBMCs. This chain uses TRBV5-1 with TRBJ1-3, with D maybe TRBD1 (5 bases). This CDR3 reads CASRPRPGGNSGNTIYF. In DNA form, the CDR3 reads TGCGCCAGCAGACCGAGGCCCGGGGGAAACTCTGGAAACACCATATATTTT.